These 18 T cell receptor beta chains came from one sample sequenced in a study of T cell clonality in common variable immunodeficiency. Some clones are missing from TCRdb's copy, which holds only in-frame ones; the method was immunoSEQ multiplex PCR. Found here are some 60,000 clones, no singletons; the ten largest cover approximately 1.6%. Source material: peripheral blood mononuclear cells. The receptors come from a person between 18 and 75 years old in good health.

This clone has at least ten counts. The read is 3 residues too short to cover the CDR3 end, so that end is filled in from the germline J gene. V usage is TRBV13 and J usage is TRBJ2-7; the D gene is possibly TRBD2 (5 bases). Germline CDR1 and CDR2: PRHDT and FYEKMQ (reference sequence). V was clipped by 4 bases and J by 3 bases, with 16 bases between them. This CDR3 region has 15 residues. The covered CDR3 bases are TGTGCCAGCAGCTCCCTCCGATCGGACTTCTACGAG. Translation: CASSSLRSDFYE. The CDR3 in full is CASSSLRSDFYEQYF.

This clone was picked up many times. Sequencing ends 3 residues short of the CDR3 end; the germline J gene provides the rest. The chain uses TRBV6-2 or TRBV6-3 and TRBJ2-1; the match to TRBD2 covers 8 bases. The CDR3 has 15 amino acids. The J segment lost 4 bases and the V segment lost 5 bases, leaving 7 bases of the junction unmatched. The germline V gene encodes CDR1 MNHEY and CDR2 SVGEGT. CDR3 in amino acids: CASSRSGSGYNEQFF. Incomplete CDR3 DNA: TGTGCCAGCAGTCGCAGCGGGAGTGGGTACAATGAG.

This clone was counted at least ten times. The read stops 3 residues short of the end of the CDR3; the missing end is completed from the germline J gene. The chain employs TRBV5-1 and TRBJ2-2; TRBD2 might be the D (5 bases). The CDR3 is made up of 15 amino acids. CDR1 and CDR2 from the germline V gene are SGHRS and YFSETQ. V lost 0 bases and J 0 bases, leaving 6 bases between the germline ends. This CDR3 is CASSLVATNTGELFF. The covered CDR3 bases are TGCGCCAGCAGCTTGGTAGCGACGAACACCGGGGAG. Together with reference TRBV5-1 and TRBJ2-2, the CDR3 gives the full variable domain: KAGVTQTPRYLIKTRGQQVTLSCSPISGHRSVSWYQQTPGQGLQFLFEYFSETQRNKGNFPGRFSGRQFSNSRSEMNVSTLELGDSALYLCASSLVATNTGELFFGEGSRLTVL.

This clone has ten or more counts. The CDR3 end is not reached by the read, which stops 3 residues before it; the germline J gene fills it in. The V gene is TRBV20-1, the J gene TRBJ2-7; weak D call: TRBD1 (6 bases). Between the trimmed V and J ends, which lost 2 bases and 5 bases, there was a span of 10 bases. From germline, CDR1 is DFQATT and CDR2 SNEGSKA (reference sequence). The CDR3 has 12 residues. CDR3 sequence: CSARITGHEQYF. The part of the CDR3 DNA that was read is TGCAGTGCTAGAATCACAGGGCACGAG.

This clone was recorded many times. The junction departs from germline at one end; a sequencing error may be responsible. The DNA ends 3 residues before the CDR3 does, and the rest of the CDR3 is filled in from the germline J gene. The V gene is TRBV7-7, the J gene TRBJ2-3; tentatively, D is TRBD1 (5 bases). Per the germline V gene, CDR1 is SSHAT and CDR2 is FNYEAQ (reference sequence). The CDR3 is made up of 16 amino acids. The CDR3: CASSLGRQGGTDTQYF. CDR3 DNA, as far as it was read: TGTGCTAGCAGCTTAGGACGGCAGGGCGGCACAGATACG.

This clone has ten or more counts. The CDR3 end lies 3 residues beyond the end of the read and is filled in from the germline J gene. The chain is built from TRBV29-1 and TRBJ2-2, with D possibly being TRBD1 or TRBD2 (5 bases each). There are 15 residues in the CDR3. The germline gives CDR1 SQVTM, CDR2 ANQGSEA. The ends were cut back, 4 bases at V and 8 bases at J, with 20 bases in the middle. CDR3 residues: CSVVERGDRAGELFF. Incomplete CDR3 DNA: TGCAGCGTTGTCGAGAGGGGTGACCGCGCAGGGGAG.

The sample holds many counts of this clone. The CDR3 bases that were read are TGTGCCAGCAGCCACCAGGACAGGGGCCCGACACCC. Translation: CASSHQDRGPTP. In full, the CDR3 reads CASSHQDRGPTPLHF. The rearrangement joins TRBV11-3 to TRBJ1-6, with TRBD1 matching 9 bases. The CDR3 is cut off 3 residues early in the read; its end comes from the germline J gene. The CDR3 covers 15 residues. The V and J ends lost 5 bases and 11 bases, in that order; junction bases with no gene match: 10. Germline V lookup: CDR1 SGHNT, CDR2 YENEEA.

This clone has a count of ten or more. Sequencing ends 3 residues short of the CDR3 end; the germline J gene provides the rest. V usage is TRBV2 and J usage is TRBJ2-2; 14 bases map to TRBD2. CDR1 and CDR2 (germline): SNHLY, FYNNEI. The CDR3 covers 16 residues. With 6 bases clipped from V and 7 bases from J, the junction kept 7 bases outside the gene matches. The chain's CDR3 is CASRPTSGRAIGELFF. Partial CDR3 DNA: TGTGCCAGCAGACCGACTAGCGGGAGGGCTATCGGGGAG.

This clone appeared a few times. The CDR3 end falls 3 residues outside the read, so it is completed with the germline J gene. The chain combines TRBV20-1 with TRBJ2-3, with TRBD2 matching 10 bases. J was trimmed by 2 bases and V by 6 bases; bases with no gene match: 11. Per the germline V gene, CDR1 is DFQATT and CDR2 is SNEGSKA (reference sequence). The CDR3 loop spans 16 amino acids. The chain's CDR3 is CSAARTSGGPTDTQYF. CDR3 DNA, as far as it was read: TGCAGTGCCGCGCGGACTAGCGGAGGCCCCACAGATACG.

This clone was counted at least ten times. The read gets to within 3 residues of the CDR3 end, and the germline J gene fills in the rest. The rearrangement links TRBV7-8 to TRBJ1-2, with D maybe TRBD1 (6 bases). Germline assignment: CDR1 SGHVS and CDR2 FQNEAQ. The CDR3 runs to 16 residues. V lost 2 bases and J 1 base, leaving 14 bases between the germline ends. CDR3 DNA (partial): TGTGCCAGCAGCTTATCGCGCGGACAGTTTAACTATGGC. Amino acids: CASSLSRGQFNYG. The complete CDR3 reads CASSLSRGQFNYGYTF.

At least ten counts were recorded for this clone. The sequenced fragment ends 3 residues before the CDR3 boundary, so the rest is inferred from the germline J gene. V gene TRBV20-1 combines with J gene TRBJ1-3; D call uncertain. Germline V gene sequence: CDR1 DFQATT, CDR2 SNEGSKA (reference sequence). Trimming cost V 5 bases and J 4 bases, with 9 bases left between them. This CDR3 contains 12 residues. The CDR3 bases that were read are TGCAGTGCTCCAGGAGGAGGAAACACC. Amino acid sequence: CSAPGGGNT. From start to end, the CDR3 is CSAPGGGNTIYF.

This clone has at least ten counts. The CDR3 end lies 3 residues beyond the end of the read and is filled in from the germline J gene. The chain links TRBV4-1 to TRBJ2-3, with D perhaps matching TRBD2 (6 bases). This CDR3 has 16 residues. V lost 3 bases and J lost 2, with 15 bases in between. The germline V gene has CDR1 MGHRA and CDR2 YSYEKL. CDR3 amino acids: CASSHPGEAHTDTQYF. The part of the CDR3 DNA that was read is TGCGCCAGCAGCCACCCCGGGGAGGCGCACACAGATACG.

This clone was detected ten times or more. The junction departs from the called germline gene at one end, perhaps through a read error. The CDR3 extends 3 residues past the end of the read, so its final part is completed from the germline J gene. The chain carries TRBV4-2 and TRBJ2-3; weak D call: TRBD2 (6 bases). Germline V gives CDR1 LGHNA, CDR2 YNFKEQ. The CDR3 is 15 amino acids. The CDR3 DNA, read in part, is TGCGCCAGCAGCCAAGTAGCGGCCCCCACAGATACG. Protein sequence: CASSQVAAPTDT. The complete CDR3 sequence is CASSQVAAPTDTQYF.

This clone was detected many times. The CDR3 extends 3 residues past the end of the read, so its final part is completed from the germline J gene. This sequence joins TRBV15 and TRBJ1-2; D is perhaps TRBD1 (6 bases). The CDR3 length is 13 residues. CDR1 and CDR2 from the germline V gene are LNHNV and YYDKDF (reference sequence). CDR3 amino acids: CATSATGTGGYTF. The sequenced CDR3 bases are TGTGCCACCAGCGCGACAGGCACGGGGGGC.

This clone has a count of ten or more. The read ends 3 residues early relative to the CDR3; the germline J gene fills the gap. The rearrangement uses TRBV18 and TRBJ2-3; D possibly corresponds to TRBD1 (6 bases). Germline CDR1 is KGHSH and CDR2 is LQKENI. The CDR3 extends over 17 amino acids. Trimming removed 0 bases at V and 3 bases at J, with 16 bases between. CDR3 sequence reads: CASSPPRGVDLTDTQYF. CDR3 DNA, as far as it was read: TGTGCCAGCTCACCACCCAGGGGAGTGGACCTAACAGATACG.

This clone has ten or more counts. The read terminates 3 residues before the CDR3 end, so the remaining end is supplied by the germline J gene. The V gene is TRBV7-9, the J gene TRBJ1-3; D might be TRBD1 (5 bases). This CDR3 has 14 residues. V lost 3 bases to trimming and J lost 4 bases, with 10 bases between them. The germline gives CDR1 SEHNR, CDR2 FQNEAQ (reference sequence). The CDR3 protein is CASSFDSAGNTIYF. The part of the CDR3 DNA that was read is TGTGCCAGCAGCTTCGACAGTGCAGGAAACACC.

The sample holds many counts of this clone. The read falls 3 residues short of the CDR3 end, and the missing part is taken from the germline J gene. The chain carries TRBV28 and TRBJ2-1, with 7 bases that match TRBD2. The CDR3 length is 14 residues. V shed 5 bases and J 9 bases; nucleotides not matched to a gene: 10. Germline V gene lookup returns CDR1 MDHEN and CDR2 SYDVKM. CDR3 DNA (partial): TGTGCCAGCAGTACGAGACTAGCCGAGTCTGAG. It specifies CASSTRLAESE. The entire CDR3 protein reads CASSTRLAESEQFF. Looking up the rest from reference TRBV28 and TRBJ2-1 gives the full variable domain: DVKVTQSSRYLVKRTGEKVFLECVQDMDHENMFWYRQDPGLGLRLIYFSYDVKMKEKGDIPEGYSVSREKKERFSLILESASTNQTSMYLCASSTRLAESEQFFGPGTRLTVL.

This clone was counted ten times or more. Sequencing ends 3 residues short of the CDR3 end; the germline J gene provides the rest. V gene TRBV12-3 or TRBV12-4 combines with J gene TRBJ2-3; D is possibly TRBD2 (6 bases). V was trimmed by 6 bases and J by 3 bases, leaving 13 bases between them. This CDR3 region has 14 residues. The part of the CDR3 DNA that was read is TGTGCCAGCAGCACTGGCGGGATAACAGATACG. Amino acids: CASSTGGITDT. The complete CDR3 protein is CASSTGGITDTQYF.